This T cell receptor beta chain stems from a study of T cell repertoires in cytomegalovirus infection. In the study overall: Matching HLA type and CMV infection were both indicated by public TCR beta signatures. Study results and limitations: The ex vivo response showed dominance by HLA-C-restricted CMV-specific TCR beta clonotypes. Summed public TCR beta family frequency identified CMV carriers bearing the relevant HLA.

This CDR3 region has 14 residues. The germline V and J ends were trimmed by 3 bases and 6 bases, with 12 bases remaining between them. CDR1 is MDHEN, CDR2 SYDVKM, per germline. The table lists this clonotype with many counts. As yet, its antigen is unknown. TCRdb reanalysed the reads using MiXCR and keeps one entry per CDR3 protein. The sample consists of hundreds of thousands of distinct CDR3 sequences, around 6.4% of them appearing once. The sequenced material came from PBMCs. The rearrangement links TRBV28 to TRBJ1-5; D gene uncertain. The receptor comes from a human donor in good health (CMV status not recorded). Some clones in this sample may be carry-over from other donors' samples. Here the CDR3 reads CASSFRLSGQPQHF. The CDR3 nucleotides read TGTGCCAGCAGTTTTAGGTTATCGGGTCAGCCCCAGCATTTT.